This T cell receptor beta chain was found in a study of shared clonotypes between healthy human individuals. Only CD45RO-negative cells positively selected for CCR7 counted as naive CD8 cells, so terminally differentiated effector memory CD45RA+ cells were excluded. Trimming removed 4 bases from V and 0 bases from J, with 12 bases in between. Per the germline V gene, CDR1 is SGHRS and CDR2 is YFSETQ. The CDR3 totals 15 residues. General observations from the study: Across subsets, estimated richness was generally greater for naive than for memory populations. Sequencing depth was expected to affect clonotype sharing among donors. With a handful of donors compared, 5% to 5.5% of naive CD4 clonotypes were shared.

TCRdb's table, derived via immunoSEQ multiplex PCR, lists solely in-frame clones and lacks some. The repertoire holds about 2,200,000 clones, about 92% seen once, with more than 1.5% in the top ten. The sample holds one count of this clone. The antigen is not known. Material: naive CD8+ T cells from PBMCs. The chain uses TRBV5-1 and TRBJ2-3, with a weak D call TRBD1 (6 bases). The sequence was collected from a man aged 18 to 35 in good health. Some clones in this sample may be carry-over from other donors' samples. This CDR3 reads CASSRTVISTDTQYF. CDR3 nucleotides: TGCGCCAGCAGCCGGACAGTGATTAGCACAGATACGCAGTATTTT.